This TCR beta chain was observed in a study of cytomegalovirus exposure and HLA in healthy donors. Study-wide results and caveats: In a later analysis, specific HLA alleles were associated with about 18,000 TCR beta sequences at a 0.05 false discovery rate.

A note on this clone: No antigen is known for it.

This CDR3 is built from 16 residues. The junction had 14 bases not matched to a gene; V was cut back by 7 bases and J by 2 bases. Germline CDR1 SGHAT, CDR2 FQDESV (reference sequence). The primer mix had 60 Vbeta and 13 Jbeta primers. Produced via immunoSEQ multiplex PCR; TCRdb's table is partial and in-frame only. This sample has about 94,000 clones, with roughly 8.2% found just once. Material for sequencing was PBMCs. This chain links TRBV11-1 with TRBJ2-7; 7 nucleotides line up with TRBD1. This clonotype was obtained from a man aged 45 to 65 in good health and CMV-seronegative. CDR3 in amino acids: CASTPKDRQTPYEQYF. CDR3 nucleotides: TGTGCCAGCACACCCAAGGACAGGCAAACTCCCTACGAGCAGTACTTC.